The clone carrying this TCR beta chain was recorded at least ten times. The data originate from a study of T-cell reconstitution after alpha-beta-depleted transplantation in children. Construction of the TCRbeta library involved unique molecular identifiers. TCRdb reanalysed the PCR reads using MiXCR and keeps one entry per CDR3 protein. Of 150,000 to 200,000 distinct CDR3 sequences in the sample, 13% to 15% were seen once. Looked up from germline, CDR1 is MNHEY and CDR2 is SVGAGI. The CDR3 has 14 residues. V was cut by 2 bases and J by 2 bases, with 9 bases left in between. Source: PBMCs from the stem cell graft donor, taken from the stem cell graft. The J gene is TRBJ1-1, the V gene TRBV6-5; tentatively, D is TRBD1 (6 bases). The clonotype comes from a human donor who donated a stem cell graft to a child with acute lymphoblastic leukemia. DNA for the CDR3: TGTGCCAGCAGTTACAGAGGGGGTAACACTGAAGCTTTCTTT. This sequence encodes CASSYRGGNTEAFF.